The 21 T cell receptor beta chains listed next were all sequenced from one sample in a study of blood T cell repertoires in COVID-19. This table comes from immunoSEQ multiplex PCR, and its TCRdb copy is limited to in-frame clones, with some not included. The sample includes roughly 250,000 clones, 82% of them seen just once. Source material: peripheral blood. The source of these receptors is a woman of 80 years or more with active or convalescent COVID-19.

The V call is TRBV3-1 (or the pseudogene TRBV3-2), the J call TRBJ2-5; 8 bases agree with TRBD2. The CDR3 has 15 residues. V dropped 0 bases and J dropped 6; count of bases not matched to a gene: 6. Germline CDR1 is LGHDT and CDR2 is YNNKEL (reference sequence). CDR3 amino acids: CASSQEGGGGKTQYF. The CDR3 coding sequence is TGTGCCAGCAGCCAAGAAGGTGGCGGGGGGAAGACCCAGTACTTC.

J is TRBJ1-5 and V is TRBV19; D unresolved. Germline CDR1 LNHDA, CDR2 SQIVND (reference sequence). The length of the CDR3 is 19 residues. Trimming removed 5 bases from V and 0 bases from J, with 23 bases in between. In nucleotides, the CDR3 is TGTGCCAGTAGTGTACGACACCCCCAACAGAGCTATAGCAATCAGCCCCAGCATTTT. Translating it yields CASSVRHPQQSYSNQPQHF.

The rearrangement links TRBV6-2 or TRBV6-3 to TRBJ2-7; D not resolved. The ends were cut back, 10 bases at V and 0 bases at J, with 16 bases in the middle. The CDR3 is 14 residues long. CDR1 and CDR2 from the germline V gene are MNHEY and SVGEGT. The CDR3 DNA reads TGTGCCACCAGCCCTCACCCAGGCTCCTACGAGCAGTACTTC. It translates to CATSPHPGSYEQYF.

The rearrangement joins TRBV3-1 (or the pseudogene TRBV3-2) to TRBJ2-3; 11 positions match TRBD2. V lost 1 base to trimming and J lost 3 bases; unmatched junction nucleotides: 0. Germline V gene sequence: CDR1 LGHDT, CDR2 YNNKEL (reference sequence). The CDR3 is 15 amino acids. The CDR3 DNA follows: TGTGCCAGCAGCCAAGCTAGCGGGAGGACAGATACGCAGTATTTT. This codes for CASSQASGRTDTQYF.

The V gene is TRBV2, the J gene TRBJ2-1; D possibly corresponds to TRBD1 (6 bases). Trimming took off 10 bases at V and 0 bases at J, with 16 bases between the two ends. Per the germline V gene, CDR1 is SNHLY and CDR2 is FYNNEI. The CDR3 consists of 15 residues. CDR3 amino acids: CATLDSSFSYNEQFF. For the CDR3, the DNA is TGTGCCACCTTGGACAGTTCCTTCTCCTACAATGAGCAGTTCTTC.

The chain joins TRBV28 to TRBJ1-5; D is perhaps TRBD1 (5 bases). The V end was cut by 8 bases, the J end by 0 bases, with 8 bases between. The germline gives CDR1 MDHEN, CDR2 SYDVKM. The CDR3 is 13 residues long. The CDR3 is CASEQDSNQPQHF. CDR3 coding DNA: TGTGCCAGCGAACAGGATAGCAATCAGCCCCAGCATTTT.

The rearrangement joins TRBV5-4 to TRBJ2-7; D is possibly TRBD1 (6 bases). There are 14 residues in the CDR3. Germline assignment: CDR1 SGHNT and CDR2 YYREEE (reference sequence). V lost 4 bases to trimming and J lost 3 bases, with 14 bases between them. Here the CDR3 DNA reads TGTGCCAGCAGCACCGGACAGAAAATCTACGAGCAGTACTTC. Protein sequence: CASSTGQKIYEQYF.

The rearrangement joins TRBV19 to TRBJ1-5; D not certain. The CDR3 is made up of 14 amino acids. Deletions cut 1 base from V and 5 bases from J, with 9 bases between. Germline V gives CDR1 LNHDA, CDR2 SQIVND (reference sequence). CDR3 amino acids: CASSIGAVDQPQHF. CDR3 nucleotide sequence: TGTGCCAGTAGTATAGGGGCAGTGGATCAGCCCCAGCATTTT.

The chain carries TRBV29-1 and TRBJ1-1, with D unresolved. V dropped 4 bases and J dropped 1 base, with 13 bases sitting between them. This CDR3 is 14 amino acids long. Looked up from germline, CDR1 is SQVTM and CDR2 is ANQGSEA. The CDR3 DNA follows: TGCAGCGTTGGGTATTTAGTAAGGAACACTGAAGCTTTCTTT. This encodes CSVGYLVRNTEAFF.

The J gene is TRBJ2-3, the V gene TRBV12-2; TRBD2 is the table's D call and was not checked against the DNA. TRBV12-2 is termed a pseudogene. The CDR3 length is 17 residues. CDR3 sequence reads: CASRAARAGEGTDTQYF. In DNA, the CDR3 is TGTGCAAGTCGCGCTGCGAGAGCGGGAGAGGGCACAGATACGCAGTATTTT.

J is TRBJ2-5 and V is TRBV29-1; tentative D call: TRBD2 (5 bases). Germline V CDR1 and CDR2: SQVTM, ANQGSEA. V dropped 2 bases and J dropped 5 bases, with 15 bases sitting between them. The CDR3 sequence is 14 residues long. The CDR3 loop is CSVEWGYPGETQYF. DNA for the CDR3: TGCAGCGTTGAATGGGGTTATCCGGGGGAGACCCAGTACTTC.

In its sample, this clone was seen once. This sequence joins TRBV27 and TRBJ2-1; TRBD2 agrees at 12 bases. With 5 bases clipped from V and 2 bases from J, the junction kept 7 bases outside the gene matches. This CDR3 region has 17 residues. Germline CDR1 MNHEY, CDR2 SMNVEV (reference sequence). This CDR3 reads CASSQASGRVPYNEQFF. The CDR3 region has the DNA TGTGCCAGCAGTCAGGCTAGCGGGAGGGTTCCCTACAATGAGCAGTTCTTC.

The CDR3 region is CASSQDTGWVSWANVLTF. The CDR3 DNA is TGTGCCAGCAGCCAAGATACGGGATGGGTTTCTTGGGCCAACGTCCTGACTTTC. The chain is built from TRBV14 and TRBJ2-6, with a weak D call TRBD2 (5 bases). Germline V gene data show CDR1 as SGHDN and CDR2 as FVKESK. The CDR3 runs to 18 residues. Trimming took 0 bases from V and 5 from J, leaving 17 bases between them.

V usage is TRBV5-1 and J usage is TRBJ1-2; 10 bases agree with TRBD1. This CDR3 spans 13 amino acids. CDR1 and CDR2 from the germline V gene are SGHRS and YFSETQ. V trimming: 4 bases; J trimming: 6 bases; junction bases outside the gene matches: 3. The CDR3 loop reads CASSAGTGDGYTF. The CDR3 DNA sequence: TGCGCCAGCAGCGCCGGGACAGGGGATGGCTACACCTTC.

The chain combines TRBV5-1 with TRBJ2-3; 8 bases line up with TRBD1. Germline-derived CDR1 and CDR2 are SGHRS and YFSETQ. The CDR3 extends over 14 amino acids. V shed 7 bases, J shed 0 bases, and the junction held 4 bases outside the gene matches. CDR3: CASYDRGSTDTQYF. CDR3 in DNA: TGCGCCAGCTACGACAGGGGTAGCACAGATACGCAGTATTTT.

CDR3 sequence reads: CASSLAGSYGYTF. CDR3 DNA sequence: TGTGCCAGCAGCTTGGCGGGGAGCTATGGCTACACCTTC. The chain couples TRBV5-4 to TRBJ1-2; D remains unclear. Germline loops: CDR1 SGHNT, CDR2 YYREEE (reference sequence). The ends were cut back, 0 bases at V and 4 bases at J, with 7 bases in the middle. This CDR3 comprises 13 residues.

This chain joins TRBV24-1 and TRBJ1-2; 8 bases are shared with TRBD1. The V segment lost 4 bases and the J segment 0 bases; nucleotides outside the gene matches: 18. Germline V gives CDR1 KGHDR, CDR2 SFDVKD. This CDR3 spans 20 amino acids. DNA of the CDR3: TGTGCCACCAGTGAGGGAAGGACAGGGAAAGCCCGTACTACTAACTATGGCTACACCTTC. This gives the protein CATSEGRTGKARTTNYGYTF.

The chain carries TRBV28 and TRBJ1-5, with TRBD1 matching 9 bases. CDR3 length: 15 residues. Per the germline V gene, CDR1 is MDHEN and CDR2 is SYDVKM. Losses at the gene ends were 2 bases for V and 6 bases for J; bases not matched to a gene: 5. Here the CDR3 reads CASSLTGGAGQPQHF. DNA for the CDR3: TGTGCCAGCAGTTTAACAGGGGGCGCGGGTCAGCCCCAGCATTTT.

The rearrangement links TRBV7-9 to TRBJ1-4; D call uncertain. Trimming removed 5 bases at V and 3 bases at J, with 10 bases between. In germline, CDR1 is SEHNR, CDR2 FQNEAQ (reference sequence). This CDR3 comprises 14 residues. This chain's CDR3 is CASSAAGSNEKLFF. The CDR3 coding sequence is TGTGCCAGCAGCGCTGCAGGTTCTAATGAAAAACTGTTTTTT.

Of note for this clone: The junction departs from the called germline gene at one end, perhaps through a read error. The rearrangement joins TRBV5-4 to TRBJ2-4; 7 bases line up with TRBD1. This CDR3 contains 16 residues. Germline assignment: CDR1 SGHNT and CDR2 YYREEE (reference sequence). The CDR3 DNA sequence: TGTGCCAGCAGCCGCGGTGACGACAGGGTCAAAAGCATTCAGTACTTC. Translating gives CASSRGDDRVKSIQYF.

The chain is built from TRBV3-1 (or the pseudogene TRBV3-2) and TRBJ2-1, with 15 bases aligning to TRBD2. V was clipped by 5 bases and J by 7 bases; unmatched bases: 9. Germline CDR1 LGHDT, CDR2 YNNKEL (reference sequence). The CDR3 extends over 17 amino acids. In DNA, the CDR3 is TGTGCCAGCAGCTTACGGACTAGCGGGAGGGCTGGGAATGAGCAGTTCTTC. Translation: CASSLRTSGRAGNEQFF.